A selection of T cell receptor beta chains follows, all from one sample in a study of shared clonotypes between healthy human individuals. Method: immunoSEQ multiplex PCR; TCRdb's copy keeps in-frame clones and lacks some. The sample holds about 2 million clones, 95% seen once. The specimen sequenced was naive CD4+ T cells sorted from blood. The receptors shown here come from a man aged 18 to 29 in good health. The CDR3 runs from the conserved cysteine through the conserved F or W. Each record gives: J gene, V gene, clone size, D gene, CDR3 protein, CDR3 DNA. D genes are given only for firm matches. Clone size is not always given. Where it is, it says once, few, many or a class for expanded clones.

TRBJ1-6 | TRBV19 | once | TRBD1 | CASSRQGVDNSPLHF | TGTGCCAGTAGTAGACAGGGGGTCGATAATTCACCCCTCCACTTT
TRBJ2-3 | TRBV4-3 | . | TRBD1 | CASSQGQGSTDTQYF | TGCGCCAGCAGCCAGGGACAGGGGAGCACAGATACGCAGTATTTT
TRBJ1-4 | TRBV5-6 | . | . | CASSSITGQVGEKLFF | TGTGCCAGCAGCTCCATCACCGGCCAGGTCGGCGAAAAACTGTTTTTT
TRBJ1-5 | TRBV18 | . | TRBD1 | CASSPPGQGAQPQHF | TGTGCCAGCTCACCACCGGGACAGGGAGCTCAGCCCCAGCATTTT
TRBJ1-1 | TRBV6-5 | . | . | CASTRREGTEAFF | TGTGCCAGCACTCGCCGTGAAGGCACTGAAGCTTTCTTT
TRBJ2-1 | TRBV28 | . | . | CASSLGGSSYNEQFF | TGTGCCAGCAGTTTGGGCGGAAGCTCCTACAATGAGCAGTTCTTC
TRBJ1-5 | TRBV6-5 | . | . | CASRGGSNQPQHF | TGTGCCAGCCGGGGGGGAAGCAATCAGCCCCAGCATTTT
TRBJ1-5 | TRBV5-1 | . | . | CASSLDPGPEQPQHF | TGCGCCAGCAGCTTGGATCCGGGGCCCGAACAGCCCCAGCATTTT
TRBJ2-3 | TRBV2 | once | TRBD2 | CASSELAGGGGTQYF | TGTGCCAGCAGTGAACTAGCGGGAGGAGGGGGTACGCAGTATTTT
TRBJ2-7 | TRBV2 | . | . | CASTRRENEQYF | TGTGCCAGCACCAGAAGGGAGAACGAGCAGTACTTC
TRBJ1-5 | TRBV6-1 | . | . | CASSGAYGNQPQHF | TGTGCCAGCAGTGGAGCATATGGCAATCAGCCCCAGCATTTT
TRBJ2-3 | TRBV11-2 | many | TRBD2 | CASSLAGEWLDTQYF | TGTGCCAGCAGCTTGGCGGGAGAATGGTTAGATACGCAGTATTTT
TRBJ1-1 | TRBV27 | . | TRBD1 | CASSSRTGFTNTEAFF | TGTGCCAGCAGTTCTCGGACAGGCTTTACGAACACTGAAGCTTTCTTT
TRBJ1-1 | TRBV7-2 | . | . | CASSLAPWGTEAFF | TGTGCCAGCAGCTTAGCGCCGTGGGGCACTGAAGCTTTCTTT
TRBJ1-1 | TRBV7-9 | once | TRBD1 | CASSLGVISGQLNAFF | TGTGCCAGCAGCTTAGGGGTGATCTCGGGACAGCTTAATGCTTTCTTT
TRBJ2-3 | TRBV9 | . | TRBD2 | CASSVGVAGDTQYF | TGTGCCAGCAGCGTAGGGGTAGCGGGAGACACGCAGTATTTT
TRBJ1-1 | TRBV7-2 | . | . | CASSLVQNTEAFF | TGTGCCAGCAGCTTAGTTCAGAACACTGAAGCTTTCTTT
TRBJ2-1 | TRBV5-1 | . | TRBD1 | CASFETGGQGYNEQFF | TGCGCCAGCTTTGAAACAGGGGGACAGGGTTACAATGAGCAGTTCTTC
TRBJ1-1 | TRBV28 | . | . | CASSLFRGVSTEAFF | TGTGCCAGCAGTTTATTCCGGGGGGTTTCCACTGAAGCTTTCTTT
TRBJ2-1 | TRBV2 | . | . | CASNNRRDNEQFF | TGTGCCAGCAATAATAGACGGGACAATGAGCAGTTCTTC
TRBJ1-3 | TRBV7-9 | once | TRBD1 | CASSSRGTGTIRSGNTIYF | TGTGCCAGCAGCTCCCGTGGGACAGGGACCATCCGCTCTGGAAACACCATATATTTT
TRBJ2-7 | TRBV30 | . | . | CAWSVGASYEQYF | TGTGCCTGGAGCGTGGGGGCATCTTACGAGCAGTACTTC
TRBJ2-7 | TRBV4-1 | . | . | CASSQGVEEQYF | TGCGCCAGCAGCCAGGGTGTGGAAGAGCAGTACTTC
TRBJ1-1 | TRBV30 | . | . | CACPRGPNTEAFF | TGTGCCTGCCCGAGGGGACCGAACACTGAAGCTTTCTTT
TRBJ1-5 | TRBV5-1 | . | . | CASSLEGISNQPQHF | TGCGCCAGCAGCTTAGAGGGAATCAGCAATCAGCCCCAGCATTTT
TRBJ2-5 | TRBV2 | . | TRBD2 | CASSEASGSKETQYF | TGTGCCAGCAGTGAGGCTAGCGGGAGTAAAGAGACCCAGTACTTC
TRBJ1-2 | TRBV5-4 | . | . | CASTTVGGYGYTF | TGTGCCAGCACAACAGTAGGTGGATATGGCTACACCTTC
TRBJ2-1 | TRBV6-1 | . | TRBD2 | CASSDLAGVLEQFF | TGTGCCAGCAGTGATCTAGCGGGAGTGCTTGAGCAGTTCTTC
TRBJ2-7 | TRBV19 | . | . | CASRIGFSSYEQYF | TGTGCCAGTAGGATCGGCTTCAGCTCCTACGAGCAGTACTTC
TRBJ1-2 | TRBV11-2 | . | . | CASSLLGIYGYTF | TGTGCCAGCAGCTTATTGGGTATCTATGGCTACACCTTC
TRBJ2-3 | TRBV7-2 | . | . | CASSKDRMSDTQYF | TGTGCCAGCAGCAAAGACAGGATGTCAGATACGCAGTATTTT
TRBJ1-2 | TRBV27 | . | . | CASSFREGYGYTF | TGTGCCAGCAGTTTCAGGGAAGGCTATGGCTACACCTTC
TRBJ1-2 | TRBV7-9 | . | TRBD1 | CASSLKQGPNYGYTF | TGTGCCAGCAGCTTAAAACAGGGGCCTAACTATGGCTACACCTTC
TRBJ1-2 | TRBV20-1 | . | . | CSARSLGEDTF | TGCAGTGCTAGGTCTCTAGGGGAAGACACCTTC
TRBJ1-6 | TRBV23-1 | . | . | CASSQLGGGSNSPLHF | TGCGCCAGCAGTCAACTCGGGGGAGGTAGTAATTCACCCCTCCACTTT
TRBJ2-2 | TRBV6-6 | . | TRBD2 | CASRASGEAAGELFF | TGTGCCAGCAGGGCTAGCGGGGAGGCGGCCGGGGAGCTGTTTTTT
TRBJ2-3 | TRBV10-3 | . | . | CAISVGGRTDTQYF | TGTGCCATCAGCGTAGGCGGCCGCACAGATACGCAGTATTTT
TRBJ2-5 | TRBV4-1 | . | TRBD2 | CASSQPGVAGGRKETQYF | TGCGCCAGCAGCCAACCTGGGGTAGCGGGGGGCCGGAAGGAGACCCAGTACTTC
TRBJ1-4 | TRBV5-1 | . | . | CASSPGGSGNEKLFF | TGCGCCAGCAGCCCCGGGGGAAGTGGGAATGAAAAACTGTTTTTT
TRBJ1-6 | TRBV30 | . | TRBD1 | CAWSGTGESPLHF | TGTGCCTGGAGTGGGACAGGGGAATCACCCCTCCACTTT
TRBJ2-2 | TRBV30 | . | . | CAWSETGELFF | TGTGCCTGGAGTGAGACCGGGGAGCTGTTTTTT
TRBJ2-5 | TRBV6-5 | . | . | CASRPGGQETQYF | TGTGCCAGCAGGCCCGGGGGACAAGAGACCCAGTACTTC
TRBJ2-7 | TRBV19 | . | TRBD2 | CASSMGLAGREQYF | TGTGCCAGTAGTATGGGGCTAGCGGGACGCGAGCAGTACTTC
TRBJ1-3 | TRBV9 | . | . | CASSPGQWSSGNTIYF | TGTGCCAGCAGCCCGGGGCAGTGGAGCTCTGGAAACACCATATATTTT
TRBJ1-2 | TRBV5-1 | . | TRBD1 | CASSLGQGGNGYTF | TGCGCCAGCAGCCTAGGACAGGGTGGAAATGGCTACACCTTC
TRBJ1-2 | TRBV10-3 | . | . | CAISDLGTRYGYTF | TGTGCCATCAGTGACTTAGGAACCCGCTATGGCTACACCTTC
TRBJ1-5 | TRBV19 | . | . | CASRPNFNQPQHF | TGTGCCAGTAGACCGAATTTCAATCAGCCCCAGCATTTT
TRBJ1-2 | TRBV19 | . | . | CASKVEPTNYGYTF | TGTGCCAGTAAAGTAGAACCAACCAACTATGGCTACACCTTC